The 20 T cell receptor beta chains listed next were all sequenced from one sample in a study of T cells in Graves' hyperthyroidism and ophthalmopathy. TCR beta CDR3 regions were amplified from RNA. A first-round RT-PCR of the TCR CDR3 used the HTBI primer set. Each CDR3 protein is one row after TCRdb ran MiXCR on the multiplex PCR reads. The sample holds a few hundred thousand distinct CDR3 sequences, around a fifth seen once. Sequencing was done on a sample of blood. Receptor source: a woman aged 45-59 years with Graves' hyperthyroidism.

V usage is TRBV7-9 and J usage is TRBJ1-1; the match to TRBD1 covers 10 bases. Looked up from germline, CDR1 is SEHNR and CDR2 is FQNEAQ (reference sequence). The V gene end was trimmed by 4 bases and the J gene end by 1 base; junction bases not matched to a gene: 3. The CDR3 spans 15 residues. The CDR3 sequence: CASSWTGGPNTEAFF. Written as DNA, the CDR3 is TGTGCCAGCAGCTGGACAGGGGGGCCGAACACTGAAGCTTTCTTT.

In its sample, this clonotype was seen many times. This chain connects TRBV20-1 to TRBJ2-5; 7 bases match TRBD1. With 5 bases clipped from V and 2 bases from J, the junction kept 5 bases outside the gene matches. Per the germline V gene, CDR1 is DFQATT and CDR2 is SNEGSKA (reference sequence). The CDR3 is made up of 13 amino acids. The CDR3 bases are TGCAGTGCTCGACGACAGGGACAAGAGACCCAGTACTTC. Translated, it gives CSARRQGQETQYF.

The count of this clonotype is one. This CDR3 reads CASSVATAGTEAFF. The CDR3 bases are TGTGCCAGCAGCGTAGCTACCGCGGGCACTGAAGCTTTCTTT. The chain uses TRBV9 and TRBJ1-1; D is ambiguous. The germline V gene encodes CDR1 SGDLS and CDR2 YYNGEE. Trimming cost V 0 bases and J 4 bases, with 10 bases left between them. This CDR3 region has 14 residues.

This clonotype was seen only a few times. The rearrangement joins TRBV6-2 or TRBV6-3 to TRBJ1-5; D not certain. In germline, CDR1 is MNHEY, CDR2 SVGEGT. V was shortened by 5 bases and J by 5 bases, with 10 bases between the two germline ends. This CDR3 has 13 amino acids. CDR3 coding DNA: TGTGCCAGCAGTCCCGGACGGCATCAGCCCCAGCATTTT. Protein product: CASSPGRHQPQHF.

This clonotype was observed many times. CDR3 nucleotide sequence: TGTGCCAGCAGCTCTCCGGGACTAGCATCCTACGAGCAGTACTTC. It translates to CASSSPGLASYEQYF. V usage is TRBV7-2 and J usage is TRBJ2-7; 9 bases are a match to TRBD2. The germline V gene encodes CDR1 SGHTA and CDR2 FQGNSA. Trimming cost V 4 bases and J 1 base; bases outside gene matches: 5. The CDR3 loop spans 15 amino acids.

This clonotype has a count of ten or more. The CDR3 DNA reads TGTGCCAGCAGCTTACAGAATGAGCAGTTCTTC. Translating gives CASSLQNEQFF. The chain combines TRBV7-9 with TRBJ2-1; D uncertain. The V gene lost 2 bases and the J gene lost 7 bases, with 3 bases spanning the gap. From germline, CDR1 is SEHNR and CDR2 FQNEAQ (reference sequence). CDR3 size: 11 residues.

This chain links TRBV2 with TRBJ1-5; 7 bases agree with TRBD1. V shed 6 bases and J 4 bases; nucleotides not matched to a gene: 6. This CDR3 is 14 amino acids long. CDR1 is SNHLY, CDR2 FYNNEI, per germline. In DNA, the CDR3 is TGTGCCAGCAGGGTCTCACAGGGGAATCAGCCCCAGCATTTT. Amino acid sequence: CASRVSQGNQPQHF. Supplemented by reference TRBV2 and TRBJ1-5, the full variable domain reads EPEVTQTPSHQVTQMGQEVILRCVPISNHLYFYWYRQILGQKVEFLVSFYNNEISEKSEIFDDQFSVERPDGSNFTLKIRSTKLEDSAMYFCASRVSQGNQPQHFGDGTRLSIL.

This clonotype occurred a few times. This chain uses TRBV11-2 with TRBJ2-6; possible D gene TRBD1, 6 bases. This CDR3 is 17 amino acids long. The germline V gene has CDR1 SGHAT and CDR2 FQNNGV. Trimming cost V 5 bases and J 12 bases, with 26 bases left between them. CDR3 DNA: TGTGCCAGCAGCGCGGTGGGCGCCACAGGGTTAACTGGCGTCCTGACTTTC. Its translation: CASSAVGATGLTGVLTF.

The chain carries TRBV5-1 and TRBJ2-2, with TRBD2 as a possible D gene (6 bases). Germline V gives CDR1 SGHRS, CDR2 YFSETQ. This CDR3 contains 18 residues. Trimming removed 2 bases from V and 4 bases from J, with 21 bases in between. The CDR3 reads CASSFQPGTSRGTGELFF. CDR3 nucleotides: TGCGCCAGCAGCTTCCAACCTGGGACTTCGAGGGGCACCGGGGAGCTGTTTTTT. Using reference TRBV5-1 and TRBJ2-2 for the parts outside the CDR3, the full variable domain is KAGVTQTPRYLIKTRGQQVTLSCSPISGHRSVSWYQQTPGQGLQFLFEYFSETQRNKGNFPGRFSGRQFSNSRSEMNVSTLELGDSALYLCASSFQPGTSRGTGELFFGEGSRLTVL.

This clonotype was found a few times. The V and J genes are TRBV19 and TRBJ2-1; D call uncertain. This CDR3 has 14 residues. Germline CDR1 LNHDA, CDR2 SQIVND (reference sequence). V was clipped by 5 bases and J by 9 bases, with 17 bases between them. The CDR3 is CASSSPISGSEQFF. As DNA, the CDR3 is TGTGCCAGTAGTTCCCCTATCAGTGGAAGTGAGCAGTTCTTC.

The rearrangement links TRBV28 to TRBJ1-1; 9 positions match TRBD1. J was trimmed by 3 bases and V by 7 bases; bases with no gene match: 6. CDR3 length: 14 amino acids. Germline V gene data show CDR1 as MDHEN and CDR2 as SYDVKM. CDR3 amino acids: CASNPGQGYTEAFF. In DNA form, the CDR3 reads TGTGCCAGCAATCCGGGACAGGGCTACACTGAAGCTTTCTTT.

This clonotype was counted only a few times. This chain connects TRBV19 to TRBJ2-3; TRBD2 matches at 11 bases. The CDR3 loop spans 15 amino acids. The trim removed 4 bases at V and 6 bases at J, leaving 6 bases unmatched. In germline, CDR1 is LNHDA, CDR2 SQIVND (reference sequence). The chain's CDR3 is CASSKEGLAADTQYF. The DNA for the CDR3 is TGTGCCAGTAGTAAGGAGGGACTAGCGGCCGATACGCAGTATTTT.

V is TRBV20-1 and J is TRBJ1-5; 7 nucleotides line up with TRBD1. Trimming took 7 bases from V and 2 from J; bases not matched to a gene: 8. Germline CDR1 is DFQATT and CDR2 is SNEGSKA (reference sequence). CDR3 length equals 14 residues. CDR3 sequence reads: CSVRGGGGNQPQHF. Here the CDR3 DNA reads TGCAGTGTTAGGGGAGGGGGCGGCAATCAGCCCCAGCATTTT.

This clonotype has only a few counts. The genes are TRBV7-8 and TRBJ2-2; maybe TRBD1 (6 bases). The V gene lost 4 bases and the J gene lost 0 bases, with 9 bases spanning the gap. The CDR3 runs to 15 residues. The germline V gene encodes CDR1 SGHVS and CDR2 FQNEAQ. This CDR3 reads CASSSGHPNTGELFF. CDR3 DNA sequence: TGTGCCAGCAGCTCGGGACATCCGAACACCGGGGAGCTGTTTTTT.

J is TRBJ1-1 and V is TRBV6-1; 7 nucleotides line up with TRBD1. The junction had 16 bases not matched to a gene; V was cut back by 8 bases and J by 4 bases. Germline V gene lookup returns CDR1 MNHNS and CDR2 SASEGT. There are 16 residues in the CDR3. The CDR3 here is CASREKGASPSTEAFF. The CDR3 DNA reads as TGTGCCAGCCGGGAAAAGGGGGCGTCACCAAGCACTGAAGCTTTCTTT.

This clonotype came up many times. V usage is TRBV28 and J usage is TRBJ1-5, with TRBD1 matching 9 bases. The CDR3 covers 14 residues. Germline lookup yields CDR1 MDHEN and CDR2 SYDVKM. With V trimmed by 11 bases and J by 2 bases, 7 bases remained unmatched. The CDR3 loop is CAARTGVGNQPQHF. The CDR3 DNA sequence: TGTGCCGCGAGGACAGGGGTGGGCAATCAGCCCCAGCATTTT.

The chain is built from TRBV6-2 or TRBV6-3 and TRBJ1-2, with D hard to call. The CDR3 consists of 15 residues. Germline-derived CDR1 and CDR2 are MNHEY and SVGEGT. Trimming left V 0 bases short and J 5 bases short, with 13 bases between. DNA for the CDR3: TGTGCCAGCAGTTACTCGACGCCGCTAACATATGGCTACACCTTC. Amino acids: CASSYSTPLTYGYTF.

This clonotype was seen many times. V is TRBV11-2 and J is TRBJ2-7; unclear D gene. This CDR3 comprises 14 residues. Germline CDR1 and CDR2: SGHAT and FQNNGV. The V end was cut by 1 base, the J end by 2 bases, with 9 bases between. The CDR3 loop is CASSLVIGTYEQYF. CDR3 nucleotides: TGTGCCAGCAGCTTAGTGATAGGTACCTACGAGCAGTACTTC.

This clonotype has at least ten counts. The CDR3 sequence: CASSLVGLAGGGNEQFF. In DNA, the CDR3 is TGTGCCAGCAGCTTAGTCGGTCTAGCGGGAGGGGGGAATGAGCAGTTCTTC. The chain is built from TRBV7-2 and TRBJ2-1; 12 nucleotides agree with TRBD2. The germline V gene has CDR1 SGHTA and CDR2 FQGNSA. The CDR3 has 17 residues. V was pared by 1 base and J by 7 bases, with 8 bases of the junction left unmatched. Using reference TRBV7-2 and TRBJ2-1 for the parts outside the CDR3, the full variable domain is GAGVSQSPSNKVTEKGKDVELRCDPISGHTALYWYRQSLGQGLEFLIYFQGNSAPDKSGLPSDRFSAERTGGSVSTLTIQRTQQEDSAVYLCASSLVGLAGGGNEQFFGPGTRLTVL.

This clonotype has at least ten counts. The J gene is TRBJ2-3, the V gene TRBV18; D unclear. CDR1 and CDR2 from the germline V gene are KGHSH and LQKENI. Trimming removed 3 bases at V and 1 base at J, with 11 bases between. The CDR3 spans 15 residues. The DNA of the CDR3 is TGTGCCAGCTCACCTACCCCCCTCGGCACAGATACGCAGTATTTT. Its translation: CASSPTPLGTDTQYF.